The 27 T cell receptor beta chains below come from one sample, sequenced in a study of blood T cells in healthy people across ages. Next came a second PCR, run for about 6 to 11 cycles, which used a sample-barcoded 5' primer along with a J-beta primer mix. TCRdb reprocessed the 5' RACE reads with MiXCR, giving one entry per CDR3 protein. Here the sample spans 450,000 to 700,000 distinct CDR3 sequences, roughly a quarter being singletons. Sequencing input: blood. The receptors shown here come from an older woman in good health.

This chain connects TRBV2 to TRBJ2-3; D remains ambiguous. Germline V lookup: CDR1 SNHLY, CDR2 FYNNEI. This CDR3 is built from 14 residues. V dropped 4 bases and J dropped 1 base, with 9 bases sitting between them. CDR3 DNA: TGTGCCAGCAGTGGCAGAAGGGGCACAGATACGCAGTATTTT. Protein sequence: CASSGRRGTDTQYF.

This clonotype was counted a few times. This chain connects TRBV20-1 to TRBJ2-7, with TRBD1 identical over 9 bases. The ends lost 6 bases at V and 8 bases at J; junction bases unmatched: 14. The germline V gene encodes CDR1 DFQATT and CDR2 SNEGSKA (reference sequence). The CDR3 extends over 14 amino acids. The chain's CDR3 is CSAVSSGQGLKQYF. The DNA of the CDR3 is TGCAGTGCCGTATCTTCAGGACAGGGGTTAAAGCAGTACTTC.

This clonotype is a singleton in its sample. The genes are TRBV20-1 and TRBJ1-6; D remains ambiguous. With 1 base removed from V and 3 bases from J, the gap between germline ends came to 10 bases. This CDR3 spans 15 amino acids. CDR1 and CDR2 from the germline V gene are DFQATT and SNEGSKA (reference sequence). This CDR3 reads CSARVVPDYNSPLHF. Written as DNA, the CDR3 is TGCAGTGCTAGAGTTGTCCCAGACTATAATTCACCCCTCCACTTT.

As DNA, the CDR3 is TGTGCCAGCAGCTACCTAGCGGGGGTCACAGATACGCAGTATTTT. Encoded protein: CASSYLAGVTDTQYF. The chain couples TRBV7-2 to TRBJ2-3; 10 positions agree with TRBD2. Germline trimming cut 4 bases from V and 2 bases from J; bases unmatched to any gene: 3. CDR1 and CDR2 (germline): SGHTA, FQGNSA. There are 15 residues in the CDR3.

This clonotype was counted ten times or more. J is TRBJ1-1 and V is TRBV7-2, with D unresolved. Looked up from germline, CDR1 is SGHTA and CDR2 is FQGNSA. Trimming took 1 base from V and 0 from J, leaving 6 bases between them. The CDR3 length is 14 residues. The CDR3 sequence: CASSLVGVNTEAFF. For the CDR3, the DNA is TGTGCCAGCAGCTTAGTTGGCGTGAACACTGAAGCTTTCTTT.

CDR3 sequence reads: CASRSRGASTDTQYF. The CDR3 region has the DNA TGTGCCAGCAGGTCCCGGGGAGCGAGCACAGATACGCAGTATTTT. V is TRBV6-6 and J is TRBJ2-3; TRBD2 might be the D (5 bases). V lost 6 bases and J lost 0, with 13 bases in between. The germline gives CDR1 MNHNY, CDR2 SVGAGI (reference sequence). The CDR3 length is 15 residues.

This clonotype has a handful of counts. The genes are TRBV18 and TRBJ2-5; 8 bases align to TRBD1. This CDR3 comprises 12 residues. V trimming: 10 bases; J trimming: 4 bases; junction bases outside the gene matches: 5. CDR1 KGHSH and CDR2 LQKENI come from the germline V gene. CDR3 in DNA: TGTGCCACCACCGGGACAGGAGAGACCCAGTACTTC. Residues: CATTGTGETQYF.

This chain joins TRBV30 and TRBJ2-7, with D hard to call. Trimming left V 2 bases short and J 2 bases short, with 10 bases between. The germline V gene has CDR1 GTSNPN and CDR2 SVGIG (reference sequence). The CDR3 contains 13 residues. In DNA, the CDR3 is TGTGCCTGGAGTTCTGTCGAACCCTACGAGCAGTACTTC. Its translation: CAWSSVEPYEQYF.

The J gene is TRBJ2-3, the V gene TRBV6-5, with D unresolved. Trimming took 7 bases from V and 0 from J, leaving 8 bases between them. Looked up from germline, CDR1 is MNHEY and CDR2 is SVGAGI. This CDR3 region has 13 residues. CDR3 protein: CASTFPSTDTQYF. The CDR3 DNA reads TGTGCCAGCACCTTCCCTAGCACAGATACGCAGTATTTT.

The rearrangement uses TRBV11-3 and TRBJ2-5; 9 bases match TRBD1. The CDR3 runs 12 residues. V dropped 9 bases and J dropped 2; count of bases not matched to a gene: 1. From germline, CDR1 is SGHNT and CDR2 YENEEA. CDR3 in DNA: TGTGCCAGTGGACAGGGGCAAGAGACCCAGTACTTC. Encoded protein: CASGQGQETQYF.

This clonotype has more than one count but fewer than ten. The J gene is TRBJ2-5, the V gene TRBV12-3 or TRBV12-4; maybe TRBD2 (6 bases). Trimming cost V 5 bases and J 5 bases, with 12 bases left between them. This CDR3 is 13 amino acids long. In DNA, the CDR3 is TGTGCCAGCAGTCCTGGCGGGGCGGAGACCCAGTACTTC. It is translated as CASSPGGAETQYF.

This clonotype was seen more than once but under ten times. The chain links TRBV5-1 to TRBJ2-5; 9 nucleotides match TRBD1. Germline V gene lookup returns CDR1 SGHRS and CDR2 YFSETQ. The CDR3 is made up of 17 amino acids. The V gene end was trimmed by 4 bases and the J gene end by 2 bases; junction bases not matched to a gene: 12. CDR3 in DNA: TGCGCCAGCAGCCCCAGGACAGGGGCCTCGGGTCAAGAGACCCAGTACTTC. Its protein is CASSPRTGASGQETQYF.

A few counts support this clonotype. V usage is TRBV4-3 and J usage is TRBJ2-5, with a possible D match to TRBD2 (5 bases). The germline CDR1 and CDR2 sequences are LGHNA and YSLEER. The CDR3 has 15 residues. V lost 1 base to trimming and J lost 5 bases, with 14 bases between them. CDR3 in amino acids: CASSQAPTGLETQYF. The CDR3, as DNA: TGCGCCAGCAGCCAAGCGCCGACGGGGTTGGAGACCCAGTACTTC.

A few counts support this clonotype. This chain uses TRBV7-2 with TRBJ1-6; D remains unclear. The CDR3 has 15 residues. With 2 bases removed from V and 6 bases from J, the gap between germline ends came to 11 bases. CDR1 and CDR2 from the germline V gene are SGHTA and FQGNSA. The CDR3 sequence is CASSLTVNLNSPLHF. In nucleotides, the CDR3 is TGTGCCAGCAGCTTAACCGTCAATCTTAATTCACCCCTCCACTTT.

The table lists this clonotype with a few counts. The CDR3 region has the DNA TGTGCCAGCAGTTTTAGAACTAGAGGGTTGAACACTGAAGCTTTCTTT. Translation: CASSFRTRGLNTEAFF. This chain connects TRBV12-3 or TRBV12-4 to TRBJ1-1; D is unresolved. CDR3 size: 16 residues. With 3 bases removed from V and 0 bases from J, the gap between germline ends came to 14 bases.

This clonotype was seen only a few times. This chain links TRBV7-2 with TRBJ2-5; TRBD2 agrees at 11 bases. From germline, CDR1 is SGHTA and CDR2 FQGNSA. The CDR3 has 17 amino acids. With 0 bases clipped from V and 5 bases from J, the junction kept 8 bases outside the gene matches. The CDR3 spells CASSLAGLAVEGETQYF. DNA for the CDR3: TGTGCCAGCAGCTTAGCGGGACTAGCGGTTGAGGGGGAGACCCAGTACTTC. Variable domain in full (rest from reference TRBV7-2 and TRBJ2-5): GAGVSQSPSNKVTEKGKDVELRCDPISGHTALYWYRQSLGQGLEFLIYFQGNSAPDKSGLPSDRFSAERTGGSVSTLTIQRTQQEDSAVYLCASSLAGLAVEGETQYFGPGTRLLVL.

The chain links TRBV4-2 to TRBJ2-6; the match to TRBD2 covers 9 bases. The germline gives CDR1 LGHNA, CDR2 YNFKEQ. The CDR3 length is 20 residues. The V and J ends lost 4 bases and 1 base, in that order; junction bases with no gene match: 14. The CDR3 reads CASSRGPSAGGRSGANVLTF. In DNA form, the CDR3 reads TGTGCCAGCAGCCGAGGACCTTCTGCGGGGGGGAGGTCTGGGGCCAACGTCCTGACTTTC.

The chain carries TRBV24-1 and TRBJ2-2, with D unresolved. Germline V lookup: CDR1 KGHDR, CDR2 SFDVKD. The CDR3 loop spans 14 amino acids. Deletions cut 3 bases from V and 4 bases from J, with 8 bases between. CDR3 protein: CATSDGVPTGELFF. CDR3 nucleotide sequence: TGTGCCACCAGTGATGGGGTGCCCACCGGGGAGCTGTTTTTT.

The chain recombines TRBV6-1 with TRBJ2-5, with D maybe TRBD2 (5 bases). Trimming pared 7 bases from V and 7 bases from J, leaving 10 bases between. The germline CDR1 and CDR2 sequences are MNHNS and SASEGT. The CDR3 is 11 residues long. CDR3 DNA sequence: TGTGCCAGCATTGGACTGGTGACCCAGTACTTC. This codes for CASIGLVTQYF.

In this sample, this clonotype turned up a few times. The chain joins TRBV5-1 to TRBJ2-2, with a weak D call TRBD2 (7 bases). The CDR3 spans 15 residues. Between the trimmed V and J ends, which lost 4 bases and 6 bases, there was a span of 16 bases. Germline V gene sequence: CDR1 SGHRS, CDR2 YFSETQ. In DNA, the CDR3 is TGCGCCAGCAGCCGGGCCGGGGGGCCCGCCGGGGAGCTGTTTTTT. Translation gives CASSRAGGPAGELFF. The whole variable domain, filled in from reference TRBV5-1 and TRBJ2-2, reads KAGVTQTPRYLIKTRGQQVTLSCSPISGHRSVSWYQQTPGQGLQFLFEYFSETQRNKGNFPGRFSGRQFSNSRSEMNVSTLELGDSALYLCASSRAGGPAGELFFGEGSRLTVL.

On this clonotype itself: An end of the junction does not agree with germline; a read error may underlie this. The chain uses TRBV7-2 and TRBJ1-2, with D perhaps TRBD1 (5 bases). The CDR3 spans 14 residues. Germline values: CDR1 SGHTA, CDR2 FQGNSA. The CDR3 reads CASSRSQGLEGCTF. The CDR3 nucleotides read TGTGCCAGCAGCCGGTCCCAGGGATTAGAGGGCTGCACCTTC.

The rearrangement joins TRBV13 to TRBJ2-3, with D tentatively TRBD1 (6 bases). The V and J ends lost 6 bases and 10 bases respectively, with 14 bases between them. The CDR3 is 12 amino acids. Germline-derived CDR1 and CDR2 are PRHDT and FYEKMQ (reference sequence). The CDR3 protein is CASRKGTNAQYF. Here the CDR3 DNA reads TGTGCCAGCAGGAAGGGGACAAACGCGCAGTATTTT.

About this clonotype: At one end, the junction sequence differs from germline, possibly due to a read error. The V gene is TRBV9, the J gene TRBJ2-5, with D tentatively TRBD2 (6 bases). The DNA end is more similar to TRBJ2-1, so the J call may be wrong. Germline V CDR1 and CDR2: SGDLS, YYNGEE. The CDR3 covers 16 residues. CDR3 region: CASSVVWTTSYKEQFF. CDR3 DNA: TGTGCCAGCAGCGTAGTTTGGACTACTTCCTACAAGGAGCAGTTCTTC.

CDR3 protein: CSARAGGGVLETQYF. CDR3 bases: TGCAGTGCTAGAGCCGGAGGGGGTGTTTTGGAGACCCAGTACTTC. The chain is built from TRBV20-1 and TRBJ2-5; D may correspond to TRBD1 or TRBD2 (6 bases each). CDR3 length: 15 amino acids. Germline V gene lookup returns CDR1 DFQATT and CDR2 SNEGSKA (reference sequence). V shed 1 base and J shed 5 bases, with 17 bases lying between them.

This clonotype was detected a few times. This chain's CDR3 is CASSRQGLDTEAFF. CDR3 in DNA: TGTGCCAGCAGCCGGCAGGGCCTCGACACTGAAGCTTTCTTT. The rearrangement joins TRBV4-2 to TRBJ1-1, with a tentative D call TRBD1 (5 bases). The CDR3 runs 14 residues. Germline CDR1 and CDR2: LGHNA and YNFKEQ. Trimming stripped 4 bases from V and 3 bases from J, with 12 bases between.

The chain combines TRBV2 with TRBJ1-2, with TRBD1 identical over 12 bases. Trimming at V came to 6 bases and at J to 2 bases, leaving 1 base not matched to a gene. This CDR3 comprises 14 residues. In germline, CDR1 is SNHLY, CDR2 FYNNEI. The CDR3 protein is CASRGQGANYGYTF. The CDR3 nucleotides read TGTGCCAGCAGGGGACAGGGGGCCAACTATGGCTACACCTTC.

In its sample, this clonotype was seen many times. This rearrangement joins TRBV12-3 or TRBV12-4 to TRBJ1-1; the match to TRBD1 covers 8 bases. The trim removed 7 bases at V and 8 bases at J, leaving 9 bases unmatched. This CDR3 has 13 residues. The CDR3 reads CASNLGQGWEAFF. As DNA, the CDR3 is TGTGCCAGCAACCTCGGACAGGGTTGGGAAGCTTTCTTT.